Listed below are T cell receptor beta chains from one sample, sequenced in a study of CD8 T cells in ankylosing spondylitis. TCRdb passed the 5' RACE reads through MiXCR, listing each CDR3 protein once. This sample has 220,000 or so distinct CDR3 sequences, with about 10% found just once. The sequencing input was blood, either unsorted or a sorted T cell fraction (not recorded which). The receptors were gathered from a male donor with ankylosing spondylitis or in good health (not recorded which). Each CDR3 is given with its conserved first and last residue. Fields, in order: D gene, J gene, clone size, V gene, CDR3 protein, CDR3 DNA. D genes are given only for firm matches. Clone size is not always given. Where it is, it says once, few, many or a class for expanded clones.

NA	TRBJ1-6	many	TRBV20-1	CSAPPPVGSPLHF	TGCAGTGCTCCCCCCCCGGTTGGATCACCCCTCCACTTT
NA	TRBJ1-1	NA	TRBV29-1	CSVAWTEVSEAFF	TGCAGCGTTGCATGGACGGAAGTGTCTGAAGCTTTCTTT
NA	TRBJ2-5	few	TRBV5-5	CASSPQRQGKTQYF	TGTGCCAGCAGCCCCCAGAGGCAGGGGAAGACCCAGTACTTC
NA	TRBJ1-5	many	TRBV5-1	CASSLMGESNQPQHF	TGCGCCAGCAGCTTGATGGGGGAATCCAATCAGCCCCAGCATTTT
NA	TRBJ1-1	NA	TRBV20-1	CSASQGAPNTEAFF	TGCAGTGCTAGTCAAGGGGCGCCGAACACTGAAGCTTTCTTT
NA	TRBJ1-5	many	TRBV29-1	CSVEVGSGNQPQHF	TGCAGCGTTGAGGTAGGGAGCGGGAATCAGCCCCAGCATTTT
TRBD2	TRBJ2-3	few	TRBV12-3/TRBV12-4	CASSYSGGTDTQYF	TGTGCCAGCAGTTATAGCGGGGGAACAGATACGCAGTATTTT
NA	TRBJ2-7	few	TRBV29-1	CSVEGLHSYEQYF	TGCAGCGTGGAGGGGCTACACTCCTACGAGCAGTACTTC
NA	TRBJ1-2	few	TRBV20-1	CSAPRGIPGHLYGYTF	TGCAGTGCTCCTAGGGGAATCCCGGGACATCTCTATGGCTACACCTTC
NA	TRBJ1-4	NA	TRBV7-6	CASSLFPGREEKLYF	TGTGCCAGCAGCTTATTTCCAGGGCGGGAAGAAAAACTGTATTTT
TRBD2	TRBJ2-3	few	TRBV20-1	CSASGLADYTDTQYF	TGCAGTGCTAGTGGGCTAGCGGACTACACAGATACGCAGTATTTT
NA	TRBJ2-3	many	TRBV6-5	CASSSGRLTDTQYF	TGTGCCAGCAGTTCTGGTAGGCTCACAGATACGCAGTATTTT
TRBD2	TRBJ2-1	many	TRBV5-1	CASSLGSSGGTHDPRGSYNEQFF	TGCGCCAGCAGCCTGGGGTCTAGCGGGGGGACTCACGATCCGAGGGGCTCCTACAATGAGCAGTTCTTC
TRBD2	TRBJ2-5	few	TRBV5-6	CASSTISGGQETQYF	TGTGCCAGCAGCACGATCAGCGGGGGACAAGAGACCCAGTACTTC
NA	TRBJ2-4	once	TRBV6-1	CASSTTEGLAKNIQYF	TGTGCCAGCAGTACGACGGAGGGACTAGCCAAAAACATTCAGTACTTC
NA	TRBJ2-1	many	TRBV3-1	CASSQGNRASNEQFF	TGTGCCAGCAGCCAAGGCAATAGGGCGAGTAATGAGCAGTTCTTC
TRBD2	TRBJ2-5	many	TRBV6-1	CASTIGGGDGTQYF	TGTGCCAGCACCATCGGCGGGGGGGACGGGACCCAGTACTTC
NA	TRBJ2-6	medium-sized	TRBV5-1	CASTWQGSSGANVLTF	TGCGCCAGCACTTGGCAGGGATCCTCTGGGGCCAACGTCCTGACTTTC
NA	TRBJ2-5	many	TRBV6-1	CASRPQTRAGETQYF	TGTGCCAGCAGGCCGCAGACTAGAGCTGGAGAGACCCAGTACTTC
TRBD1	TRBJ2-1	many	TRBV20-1	CSAVRQGSYNEQFF	TGCAGTGCGGTCAGACAGGGCTCCTACAATGAGCAGTTCTTC
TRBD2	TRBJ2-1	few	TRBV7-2	CASSLGPPSGGAVEQFF	TGTGCCAGCAGCTTAGGGCCGCCGAGCGGGGGGGCCGTTGAGCAGTTCTTC
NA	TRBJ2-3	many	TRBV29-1	CSVGKGSSDTQYF	TGCAGCGTTGGAAAAGGCTCCTCAGATACGCAGTATTTT
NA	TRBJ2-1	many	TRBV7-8	CASRRSRGNEQFF	TGTGCCAGCAGACGTTCTAGGGGGAATGAGCAGTTCTTC
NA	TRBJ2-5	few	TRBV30	CAWSEVGGETQYF	TGTGCCTGGAGTGAGGTAGGCGGAGAGACCCAGTACTTC
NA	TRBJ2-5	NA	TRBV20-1	CSAQGRTIQETQYF	TGCAGTGCGCAAGGACGGACTATCCAAGAGACCCAGTACTTC
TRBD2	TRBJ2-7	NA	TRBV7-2	CASSPNGGSINNEQYF	TGTGCCAGCAGCCCAAACGGGGGGAGCATCAATAACGAGCAGTACTTC
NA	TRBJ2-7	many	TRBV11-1	CASSPDLGVGEQYF	TGTGCCAGCAGCCCAGACCTGGGGGTTGGGGAGCAGTACTTC
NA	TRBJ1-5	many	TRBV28	CASSLSGPGQPQHF	TGTGCCAGCAGTTTATCGGGACCGGGTCAGCCCCAGCATTTT
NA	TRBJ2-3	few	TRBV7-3	CASSLTPATDTQYF	TGTGCCAGCAGCTTAACGCCAGCAACGGATACGCAGTATTTT
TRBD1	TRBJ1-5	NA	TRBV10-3	CAISETGTGSNQPQHF	TGTGCCATCAGTGAGACGGGGACAGGTAGCAATCAGCCCCAGCATTTT
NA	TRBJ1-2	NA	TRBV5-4	CASSLESGTLGYTF	TGTGCCAGCAGCTTAGAATCGGGGACTCTTGGCTACACCTTC
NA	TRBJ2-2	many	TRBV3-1	CASSPPTNTGELFF	TGTGCCAGCAGCCCCCCCACGAACACCGGGGAGCTGTTTTTT
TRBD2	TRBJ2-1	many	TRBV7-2	CASSLDGGAEEQFF	TGTGCCAGCAGCCTCGACGGGGGGGCGGAGGAGCAGTTCTTC
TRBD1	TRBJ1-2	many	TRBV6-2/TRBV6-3	CASSAPTGTGRGYTF	TGTGCCAGCAGTGCCCCCACCGGGACAGGACGAGGCTACACCTTC
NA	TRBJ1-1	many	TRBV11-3	CASSAGGMNTEAFF	TGTGCCAGCAGCGCCGGCGGCATGAACACTGAAGCTTTCTTT
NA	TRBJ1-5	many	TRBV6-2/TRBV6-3	CASSFGGQPQHF	TGTGCCAGCAGTTTCGGCGGGCAGCCCCAGCATTTT
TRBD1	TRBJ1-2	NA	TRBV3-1	CASSQDFSGQGVGGYTF	TGTGCCAGCAGCCAAGATTTCTCGGGACAGGGGGTTGGTGGCTACACCTTC
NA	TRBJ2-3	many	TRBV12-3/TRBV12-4	CASSPRQGGSDTQYF	TGTGCCAGCAGCCCCCGGCAGGGCGGGTCAGATACGCAGTATTTT
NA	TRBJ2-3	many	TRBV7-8	CASSLTWGRGGLGTDTQYF	TGTGCCAGCAGCTTAACCTGGGGGAGGGGGGGCCTGGGCACAGATACGCAGTATTTT